Listed below are T cell receptor beta chains from one sample, sequenced in a study of shared clonotypes between healthy human individuals. The data were produced by immunoSEQ multiplex PCR, yet TCRdb's version contains in-frame clones alone and is incomplete. The sample records about 600,000 clones, around 81% being singletons. The sample comprised PBMCs. The source of these receptors is a woman in her forties in good health. Some clones in this sample may be carry-over from other donors' samples. CDR3s include the opening cysteine and the closing phenylalanine or tryptophan. The order of the fields is clone size, J gene, V gene, D gene, CDR3 protein, CDR3 DNA. D genes are given only for firm matches. Clone sizes are given selectively: once, few, many, or a class where the clone is expanded.

.,TRBJ2-5,TRBV7-2,TRBD2,CASSLGGAGVETQYF,TGTGCCAGCAGCTTAGGGGGAGCGGGAGTAGAGACCCAGTACTTC
.,TRBJ2-7,TRBV18,TRBD2,CASSPEGGSYEQYF,TGTGCCAGCTCACCAGAGGGAGGGAGCTACGAGCAGTACTTC
.,TRBJ2-7,TRBV27,TRBD1,CASSLAGQGNEQYF,TGTGCCAGCAGTCTCGCGGGACAGGGAAACGAGCAGTACTTC
.,TRBJ2-1,TRBV21-1,.,CASTHPGQGGNEQFF,TGTGCCAGCACCCATCCGGGACAGGGCGGAAATGAGCAGTTCTTC
.,TRBJ1-2,TRBV10-3,TRBD1,CAISETGENYGYTF,TGTGCCATCAGTGAAACAGGGGAAAACTATGGCTACACCTTC
once,TRBJ1-2,TRBV5-1,.,CASSLVGRDYGYTF,TGCGCCAGCAGCTTGGTGGGGCGAGACTATGGCTACACCTTC
.,TRBJ2-5,TRBV4-3,TRBD2,CASSQESGREQETQYF,TGCGCCAGCAGCCAAGAGAGCGGGAGAGAACAAGAGACCCAGTACTTC
.,TRBJ2-1,TRBV18,TRBD2,CASSPASGNNEQFF,TGTGCCAGCTCACCCGCTAGCGGGAACAATGAGCAGTTCTTC
.,TRBJ2-2,TRBV11-3,TRBD1,CASSLPGTGGSGELFF,TGTGCCAGCAGCTTACCCGGGACAGGGGGTTCCGGGGAGCTGTTTTTT
.,TRBJ1-5,TRBV6-1,TRBD1,CASSDRGDSQPQHF,TGTGCCAGCAGTGACAGGGGGGATAGTCAGCCCCAGCATTTT
.,TRBJ2-1,TRBV7-7,.,CASSLALSSYNEQFF,TGTGCCAGCAGCTTAGCACTAAGCTCCTACAATGAGCAGTTCTTC
.,TRBJ2-3,TRBV25-1,.,CASSVRGFPDTQYF,TGTGCCAGCAGTGTCAGGGGTTTCCCAGATACGCAGTATTTT
few,TRBJ2-1,TRBV7-2,TRBD2,CASSSGTSAYNEQFF,TGTGCCAGCAGCTCCGGGACTAGCGCTTACAATGAGCAGTTCTTC
few,TRBJ1-5,TRBV5-1,.,CASSLGPSSNQPQHF,TGCGCCAGCAGCCTGGGACCCTCTAGCAATCAGCCCCAGCATTTT
.,TRBJ2-3,TRBV29-1,TRBD1,CSVYRDRTSDTQYF,TGCAGCGTTTACCGGGACAGGACCTCAGATACGCAGTATTTT
.,TRBJ2-2,TRBV6-5,.,CASSSDRITGELFF,TGTGCCAGCAGTAGCGACAGGATCACCGGGGAGCTGTTTTTT
.,TRBJ2-3,TRBV7-6,.,CASSPRSVTDTQYF,TGTGCCAGCAGCCCGCGGAGTGTCACAGATACGCAGTATTTT
.,TRBJ2-7,TRBV5-4,.,CASSRGPYEQYF,TGTGCCAGCAGCCGGGGGCCGTACGAGCAGTACTTC
.,TRBJ1-3,TRBV4-2,TRBD1,CASSPLDRGSGNTIYF,TGTGCCAGCAGCCCACTCGACAGGGGGTCTGGAAACACCATATATTTT
.,TRBJ2-2,TRBV28,.,CASSLWQVTLSGELFF,TGTGCCAGCAGTTTATGGCAGGTGACTCTTTCCGGGGAGCTGTTTTTT
few,TRBJ2-7,TRBV5-1,TRBD2,CASSRRSGSGYEQYF,TGCGCCAGCAGTCGCCGTAGCGGGAGTGGGTACGAGCAGTACTTC
.,TRBJ2-1,TRBV7-3,.,CASSLDYYNEQFF,TGTGCCAGCAGCCTGGACTACTACAATGAGCAGTTCTTC
.,TRBJ1-1,TRBV28,TRBD1,CASRSGGSTEAFF,TGTGCCAGCAGGTCAGGGGGAAGCACTGAAGCTTTCTTT
.,TRBJ1-1,TRBV27,.,CASQRGRGITDTEAFF,TGTGCCAGCCAGAGGGGCAGGGGCATAACGGACACTGAAGCTTTCTTT
.,TRBJ1-5,TRBV25-1,TRBD1,CASSDGQGKSNQPQHF,TGTGCCAGCAGTGACGGACAGGGAAAAAGCAATCAGCCCCAGCATTTT
.,TRBJ1-4,TRBV15,TRBD1,CATSARQGVGEKLFF,TGTGCCACCAGCGCCCGACAGGGGGTCGGGGAAAAACTGTTTTTT
once,TRBJ2-1,TRBV6-6,TRBD2,CASSYPSGRAGYEQFF,TGTGCCAGCAGTTACCCCAGCGGGAGGGCCGGATATGAGCAGTTCTTC
.,TRBJ2-1,TRBV19,TRBD1,CASSSSVGQGRNEQFF,TGTGCCAGTAGTAGCTCTGTCGGACAGGGAAGGAATGAGCAGTTCTTC
.,TRBJ2-1,TRBV2,TRBD2,CASNPGLAYNEQFF,TGTGCCAGCAACCCGGGACTAGCGTACAATGAGCAGTTCTTC
.,TRBJ2-5,TRBV18,TRBD2,CASSSGTSGRVETQYF,TGTGCCAGCTCGTCCGGGACTAGCGGGAGGGTGGAGACCCAGTACTTC
few,TRBJ2-7,TRBV11-2,.,CASSSPYEQYF,TGTGCCAGCAGCTCCCCGTACGAGCAGTACTTC
.,TRBJ2-2,TRBV30,.,CAWGAGPNTGELFF,TGTGCCTGGGGAGCGGGCCCGAACACCGGGGAGCTGTTTTTT
.,TRBJ2-1,TRBV5-1,.,CASTSESSYNEQFF,TGCGCCAGCACCTCCGAAAGCTCCTACAATGAGCAGTTCTTC